Below, 4 T cell receptor beta chains from the same sample are listed, as sequenced in a study of CD8 T cells in Susac syndrome. A quantity of about 0.5 to 1 ug RNA underwent reverse transcription using random hexamers. TCRdb recomputed calls from the immunoSEQ multiplex PCR reads with MiXCR, one row per CDR3 protein. The sample holds roughly 100,000 distinct CDR3 sequences, approximately 93% seen once. The sequenced sample was CD8+ T cells from PBMCs. Receptors were obtained from a human donor with Susac syndrome.

This clonotype was found once. The chain combines TRBV24-1 with TRBJ2-3; D unresolved. The V gene's germline CDR1 is KGHDR and CDR2 SFDVKD. The V end was cut by 3 bases, the J end by 1 base, with 10 bases between. The CDR3 runs 15 residues. CDR3 sequence reads: CATSDNLDGTDTQYF. CDR3 coding DNA: TGTGCCACCAGTGATAACCTGGACGGCACAGATACGCAGTATTTT.

The V call is TRBV6-2 or TRBV6-3, the J call TRBJ2-1, with 7 bases identical to TRBD2. V gave up 8 bases and J gave up 4 bases; unmatched junction bases: 14. The CDR3 is made up of 16 amino acids. Germline V gene sequence: CDR1 MNHEY, CDR2 SVGEGT. The CDR3 region has the DNA TGTGCCAGCCTCTCTTTGACGGGGGGTACATACAATGAGCAGTTCTTC. It specifies CASLSLTGGTYNEQFF.

The chain uses TRBV2 and TRBJ2-7; 7 bases are shared with TRBD1. The J segment lost 2 bases and the V segment lost 6 bases, leaving 4 bases of the junction unmatched. The CDR3 sequence is 13 residues long. Looked up from germline, CDR1 is SNHLY and CDR2 is FYNNEI. The CDR3 loop reads CASRAGQAYEQYF. The CDR3, as DNA: TGTGCCAGCAGAGCCGGACAGGCCTACGAGCAGTACTTC.

The chain couples TRBV20-1 to TRBJ1-1; no reliable D call. Trimming shortened V by 6 bases and J by 3 bases, and 23 bases separated the two germline ends. Germline V gives CDR1 DFQATT, CDR2 SNEGSKA (reference sequence). The CDR3 consists of 16 residues. The CDR3 is CSALAPLGQFDTEAFF. The DNA of the CDR3 is TGCAGTGCCCTGGCCCCCTTGGGTCAATTCGACACTGAAGCTTTCTTT.